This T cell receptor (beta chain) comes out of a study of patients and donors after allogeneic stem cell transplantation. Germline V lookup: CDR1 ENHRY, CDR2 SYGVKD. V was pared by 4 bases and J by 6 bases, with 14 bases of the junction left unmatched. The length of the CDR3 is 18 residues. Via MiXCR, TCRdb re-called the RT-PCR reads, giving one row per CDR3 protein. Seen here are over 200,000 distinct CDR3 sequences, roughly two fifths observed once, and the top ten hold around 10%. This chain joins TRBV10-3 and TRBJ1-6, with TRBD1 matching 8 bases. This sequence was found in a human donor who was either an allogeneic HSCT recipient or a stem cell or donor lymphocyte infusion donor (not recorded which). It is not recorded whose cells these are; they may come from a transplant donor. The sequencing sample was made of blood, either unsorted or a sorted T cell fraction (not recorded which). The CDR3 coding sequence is TGTGCCATCAGTGCCCTTCGACAGGGGACGTATGCTAATTCACCCCTCCACTTT. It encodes CAISALRQGTYANSPLHF.